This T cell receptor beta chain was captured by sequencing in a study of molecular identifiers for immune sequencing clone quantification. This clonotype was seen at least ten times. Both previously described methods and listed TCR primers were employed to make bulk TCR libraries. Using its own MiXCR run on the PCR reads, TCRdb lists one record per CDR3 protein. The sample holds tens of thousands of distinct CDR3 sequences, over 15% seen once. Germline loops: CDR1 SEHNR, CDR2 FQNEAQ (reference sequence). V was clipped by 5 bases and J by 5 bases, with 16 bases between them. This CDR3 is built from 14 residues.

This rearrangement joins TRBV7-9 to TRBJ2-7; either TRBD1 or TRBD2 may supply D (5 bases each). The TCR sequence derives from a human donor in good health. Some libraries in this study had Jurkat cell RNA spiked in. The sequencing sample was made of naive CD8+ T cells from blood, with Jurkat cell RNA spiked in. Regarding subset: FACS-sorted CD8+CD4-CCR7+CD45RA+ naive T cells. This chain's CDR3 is CASSPPLGDHEQYF. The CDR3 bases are TGTGCCAGCAGCCCCCCCCTGGGGGACCACGAGCAGTACTTC.